The sequence of this T cell receptor (beta chain) was determined in a study of cytomegalovirus exposure and HLA in healthy donors. Study-level background: From approximately 170 million T cells, an earlier analysis saw roughly 110 million unique TCR beta sequences. Overall study findings and caveats: Among TCR beta chains of equal frequency, HLA-associated ones were more clonally expanded in a later analysis.

PCR employed 60 Vbeta and 13 Jbeta primers. Generated by immunoSEQ multiplex PCR, the TCRdb table keeps only in-frame clones and is missing some. This sample yields 150,000 to 180,000 clones, of which roughly 74% are seen a single time; roughly 2.8% belongs to the top ten. Regarding this clone: Its antigen is undetermined.

With V trimmed by 0 bases and J by 9 bases, 13 bases remained unmatched. CDR3 length: 16 amino acids. CDR1 is LGHNA, CDR2 YNFKEQ, per germline. What was sequenced was PBMCs. The gene calls are TRBV4-2 and TRBJ2-5, with 7 bases identical to TRBD2. The TCR originated in a man aged 18 to 29 in good health and CMV-seronegative. The CDR3 spells CASSQETGLGYGSQYF. In nucleotides, the CDR3 is TGTGCCAGCAGCCAAGAAACAGGACTAGGCTATGGGTCCCAGTACTTC.